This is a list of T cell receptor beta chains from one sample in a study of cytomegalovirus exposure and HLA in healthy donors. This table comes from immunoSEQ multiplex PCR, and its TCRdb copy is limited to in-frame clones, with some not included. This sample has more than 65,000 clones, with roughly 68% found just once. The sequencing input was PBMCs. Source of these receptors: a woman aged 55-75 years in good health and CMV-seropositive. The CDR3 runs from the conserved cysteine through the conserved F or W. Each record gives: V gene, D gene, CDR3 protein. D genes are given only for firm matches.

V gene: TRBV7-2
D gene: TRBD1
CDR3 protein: CASSTGTANTEAFF

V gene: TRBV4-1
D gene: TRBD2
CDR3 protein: CASSQVLAAFGNEQFF

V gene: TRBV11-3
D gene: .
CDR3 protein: CASRVTGQAEAFF

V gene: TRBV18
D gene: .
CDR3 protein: CASSPPTQFSGNTIYF

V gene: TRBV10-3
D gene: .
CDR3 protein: CAIRDTLVGQPQHF

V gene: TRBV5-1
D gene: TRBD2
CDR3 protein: CASSLGGVSGLYEQYF

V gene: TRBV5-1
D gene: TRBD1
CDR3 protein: CASSLGQGNEKLFF

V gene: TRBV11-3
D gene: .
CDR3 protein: CASSLGQGNTDTQYF

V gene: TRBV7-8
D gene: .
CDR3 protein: CASSADRGMNTEAFF

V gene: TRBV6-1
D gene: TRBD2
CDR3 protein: CASSEAPPGDYFYEQYF

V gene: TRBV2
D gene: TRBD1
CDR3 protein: CATGQGARGANVLTF

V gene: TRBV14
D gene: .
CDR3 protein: CASSISQSEKLFF

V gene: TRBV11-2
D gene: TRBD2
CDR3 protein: CASSLDSGSGSIFDNEQFF

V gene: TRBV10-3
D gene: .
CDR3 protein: CATPTVYSNQPQHF

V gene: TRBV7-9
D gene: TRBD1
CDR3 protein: CASSPGTGNPNSPLHF

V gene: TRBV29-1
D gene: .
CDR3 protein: CSVGADGGELFF

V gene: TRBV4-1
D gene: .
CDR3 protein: CASSQDPYRDGYTF

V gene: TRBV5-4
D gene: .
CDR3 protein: CASSSDIYGYTF

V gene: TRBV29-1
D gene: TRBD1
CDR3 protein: CSVEDRQGVSYEQYF

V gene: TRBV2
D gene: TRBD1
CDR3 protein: CASTGQGPSYEQYF

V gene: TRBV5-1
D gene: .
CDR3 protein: CASRATGQETQYF

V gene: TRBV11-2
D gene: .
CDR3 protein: CASSLFGVNEQFF

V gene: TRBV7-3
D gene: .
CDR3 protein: CASSLTGQYTGELFF

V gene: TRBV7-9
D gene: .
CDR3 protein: CASSLDPARGTEAFF

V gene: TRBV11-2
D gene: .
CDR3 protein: CASSATPGVEQYF

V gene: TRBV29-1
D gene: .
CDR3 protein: CSVPYLHTEAFF